The rows below give T cell receptor beta chains drawn from one sample of a study of a mutant IDH1 vaccine in newly diagnosed glioma. Assay used: immunoSEQ multiplex PCR; TCRdb lists only in-frame clones, some missing. The table lists roughly 54,000 clones, approximately 82% of them singletons. Their specific antigens are unknown. The starting material was PBMCs, obtained from a glioma patient whose treatment included an IDH1 peptide vaccine. The receptors derive from a man aged 30-40 years with glioma. Each CDR3 is given with its conserved first and last residue. The D gene is left open where the match is weak. Rows may omit the clone size; those that give it use once, few, many or a size class.

>-|TRBJ1-4|-|TRBV28
CASSGSGGGDTEKLFF
>TRBD1|TRBJ2-6|-|TRBV4-1
CASSQVPLLQGPGANVLTF
>-|TRBJ2-2|-|TRBV6-4
CASSNYRDGTGELFF
>TRBD1|TRBJ2-7|once|TRBV15
CATSRDRGFYEQYF
>-|TRBJ2-7|-|TRBV29-1
CSVGFRMGRGEQYF
>-|TRBJ2-1|-|TRBV19
CASSEQGGNNEQFF
>TRBD2|TRBJ2-3|-|TRBV19
CASSTGGGPDTQYF
>-|TRBJ2-1|-|TRBV21-1
CASSKSLAGTSSYNEQFF
>TRBD1|TRBJ2-6|-|TRBV11-2
CASSLGDRAHSGANVLTF
>-|TRBJ1-1|-|TRBV6-6
CASSYPQSANTEAFF
>-|TRBJ1-5|-|TRBV7-6
CASSLGLNQPQHF
>-|TRBJ2-7|-|TRBV27
CASSLRGSNEQYF
>-|TRBJ1-2|-|TRBV6-1
CASSEASWNYGYTF
>-|TRBJ2-7|-|TRBV7-2
CASSHTIAYEQYF
>-|TRBJ2-5|-|TRBV7-9
CASSLTTQDQYF
>-|TRBJ1-2|once|TRBV5-8
CASSISVGGYGYTF
>-|TRBJ2-1|-|TRBV5-1
CASSIMTQYNEQFF
>-|TRBJ1-2|-|TRBV28
CASSLIPGRGYGYTF
>-|TRBJ2-7|-|TRBV6-5
CASSYSRHDNTYEQYF
>-|TRBJ2-6|-|TRBV5-1
CASSLGSSGANVLTF
>-|TRBJ2-1|-|TRBV18
CASSPRPDNEQFF
>TRBD1|TRBJ1-6|-|TRBV5-6
CASSSEDRDASPLHF
>TRBD1|TRBJ2-1|-|TRBV29-1
CSAGWTGVSEQFF
>-|TRBJ2-2|once|TRBV2
CASSIGGTGELFF
>TRBD1|TRBJ2-2|-|TRBV5-1
CASRSLGQGYTGELFF
>TRBD2|TRBJ2-3|few|TRBV6-4
CASSDDSGGTDTQYF
>-|TRBJ2-1|-|TRBV29-1
CSVETARKYNEQFF
>-|TRBJ2-2|-|TRBV7-2
CASRYTQRRELFF
>TRBD1|TRBJ1-6|-|TRBV19
CASSTTWTGESPLHF
>-|TRBJ1-3|-|TRBV4-2
CASSQGTSTIYF
>TRBD1|TRBJ2-1|-|TRBV7-6
CASSLFMTGGMNEQFF
>-|TRBJ2-3|once|TRBV5-4
CASSLGRIRARTDTQYF
>TRBD1|TRBJ2-3|-|TRBV6-5
CASSHGQGATDTQYF
>-|TRBJ2-3|-|TRBV20-1
CSATVDTQYF
>TRBD2|TRBJ2-7|-|TRBV7-6
CASSFSGTGMGLDEQYF
>-|TRBJ1-1|-|TRBV27
CASSPRKGMNTEAFF
>-|TRBJ1-2|-|TRBV5-1
CASSPIWGVNYGYTF
>-|TRBJ1-4|once|TRBV4-1
CASSQGPRDIFFLDEKLFF
>-|TRBJ2-7|-|TRBV5-6
CASSPVGTGTYEQYF
>-|TRBJ2-3|-|TRBV5-1
CASHRQTSTDTQYF
>-|TRBJ1-5|-|TRBV28
CASTSVGIRPQHF
>-|-|-|TRBV20-1
CSARLGFEQYF
>TRBD1|TRBJ2-5|once|TRBV9
CASSAGQGKVTQYF
>-|TRBJ2-5|-|TRBV19
CASSIDWQVSLQETQYF
>-|TRBJ2-3|-|TRBV5-1
CASRARVADTQYF
>-|TRBJ1-2|-|TRBV20-1
CSARGTYGYTF
>-|TRBJ2-7|-|TRBV5-1
CASSDTYGTFTYEQYF
>-|TRBJ1-3|-|TRBV11-2
CASSLLGRGGNTIYF
>-|TRBJ1-6|-|TRBV14
CASSQGASSPLHF
>-|TRBJ1-2|-|TRBV20-1
CNLGHNYGYTF
>-|TRBJ2-5|-|TRBV10-3
CAISDGQETQYF